These 8 T cell receptor beta chains originate from one sample sequenced in a study of blood T cell repertoires in COVID-19. Some clones are missing from TCRdb's copy, which holds only in-frame ones; the method was immunoSEQ multiplex PCR. The sample records around 290,000 clones, 88% being singletons. Sequencing used PBMCs or T cells enriched from blood (not recorded which). The receptors come from a woman aged 60-75 years in a cohort exposed to, infected with or recovered from COVID-19 (not recorded which).

CDR3 protein: CATSRAGLAGGKTQYF. The DNA for the CDR3 is TGTGCCACCAGCAGAGCGGGACTAGCGGGAGGGAAAACGCAGTATTTT. V and J are TRBV15 and TRBJ2-3; TRBD2 agrees at 16 bases. Germline values: CDR1 LNHNV, CDR2 YYDKDF (reference sequence). CDR3 length: 16 amino acids. V was pared by 1 base and J by 9 bases, with 4 bases of the junction left unmatched.

This chain connects TRBV29-1 to TRBJ2-7; D is possibly TRBD1 (5 bases). The germline gives CDR1 SQVTM, CDR2 ANQGSEA. The CDR3 spans 13 residues. Between the trimmed V and J ends, which lost 6 bases and 0 bases, there was a span of 12 bases. In DNA, the CDR3 is TGCAGCGTAGTGGACACCTTCTCCTACGAGCAGTACTTC. Its protein is CSVVDTFSYEQYF.

The V and J genes are TRBV5-4 and TRBJ2-1; D gene ambiguous. The CDR3 has 14 residues. Trimming took 0 bases from V and 9 from J, leaving 13 bases between them. Per germline, CDR1 SGHNT and CDR2 YYREEE (reference sequence). This CDR3 is CASSLAGFRSEQFF. For the CDR3, the DNA is TGTGCCAGCAGCTTGGCCGGGTTTCGTAGTGAGCAGTTCTTC.

The rearrangement links TRBV28 to TRBJ2-7; TRBD1 matches at 7 bases. The junction had 5 bases not matched to a gene; V was cut back by 4 bases and J by 2 bases. Germline V gene sequence: CDR1 MDHEN, CDR2 SYDVKM. The CDR3 contains 14 residues. The CDR3 region is CASSSRQGTYEQYF. DNA of the CDR3: TGTGCCAGCAGTTCAAGACAGGGAACCTACGAGCAGTACTTC.

This clone has more than one count but fewer than ten. This chain connects TRBV11-1 to TRBJ1-2; tentative D call: TRBD1 (6 bases). The V gene lost 0 bases and the J gene lost 6 bases, with 8 bases spanning the gap. The germline gives CDR1 SGHAT, CDR2 FQDESV (reference sequence). This CDR3 contains 13 residues. CDR3 sequence reads: CASSLAPGDGYTF. DNA for the CDR3: TGTGCCAGCAGCTTAGCCCCAGGGGATGGCTACACCTTC.

The V and J genes are TRBV7-2 and TRBJ2-7, with 7 bases lining up with TRBD2. V shed 5 bases and J 6 bases; nucleotides not matched to a gene: 13. This CDR3 has 15 amino acids. The germline V gene encodes CDR1 SGHTA and CDR2 FQGNSA. The CDR3: CASSPEGGRGREQYF. CDR3 in DNA: TGTGCCAGCAGCCCAGAGGGCGGGAGAGGCCGCGAGCAGTACTTC. Full variable domain (remainder filled in from reference TRBV7-2 and TRBJ2-7): GAGVSQSPSNKVTEKGKDVELRCDPISGHTALYWYRQSLGQGLEFLIYFQGNSAPDKSGLPSDRFSAERTGGSVSTLTIQRTQQEDSAVYLCASSPEGGRGREQYFGPGTRLTVT.

The chain employs TRBV19 and TRBJ1-1, with 10 bases aligning to TRBD1. The CDR3 length is 14 residues. V gave up 4 bases and J gave up 5 bases; unmatched junction bases: 4. Germline V gene lookup returns CDR1 LNHDA and CDR2 SQIVND (reference sequence). The CDR3 region has the DNA TGTGCCAGTAGTAGCGACAGGGGGCGGACTGAAGCTTTCTTT. Its translation is CASSSDRGRTEAFF.

The chain couples TRBV5-6 to TRBJ2-1; the match to TRBD2 covers 9 bases. Trimming removed 3 bases from V and 4 bases from J; junction bases left unmatched: 8. The CDR3 is 16 residues long. CDR1 is SGHDT, CDR2 YYEEEE, per germline. The CDR3 sequence: CASSWAIAGVYNEQFF. The CDR3 bases are TGTGCCAGCAGCTGGGCAATAGCGGGAGTGTACAATGAGCAGTTCTTC. Full variable domain (remainder filled in from reference TRBV5-6 and TRBJ2-1): DAGVTQSPTHLIKTRGQQVTLRCSPKSGHDTVSWYQQALGQGPQFIFQYYEEEERQRGNFPDRFSGHQFPNYSSELNVNALLLGDSALYLCASSWAIAGVYNEQFFGPGTRLTVL.